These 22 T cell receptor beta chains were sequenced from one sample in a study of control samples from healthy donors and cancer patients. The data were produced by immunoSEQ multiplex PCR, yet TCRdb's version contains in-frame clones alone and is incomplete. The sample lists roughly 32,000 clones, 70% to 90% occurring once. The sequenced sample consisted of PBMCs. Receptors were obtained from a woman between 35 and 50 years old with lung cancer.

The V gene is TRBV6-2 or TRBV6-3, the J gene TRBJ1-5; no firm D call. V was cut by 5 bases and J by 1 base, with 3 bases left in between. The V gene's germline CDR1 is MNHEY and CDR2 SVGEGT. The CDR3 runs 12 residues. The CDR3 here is CASSDSNQPQHF. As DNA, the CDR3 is TGTGCCAGCAGTGACAGCAATCAGCCCCAGCATTTT.

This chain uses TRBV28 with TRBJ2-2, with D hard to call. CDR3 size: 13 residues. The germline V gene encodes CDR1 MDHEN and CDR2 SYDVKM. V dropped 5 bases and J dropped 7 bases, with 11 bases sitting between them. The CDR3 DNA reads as TGTGCCAGCAGTCTGTTTCCGATCGGGGAGCTGTTTTTT. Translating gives CASSLFPIGELFF. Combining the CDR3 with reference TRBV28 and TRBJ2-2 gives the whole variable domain DVKVTQSSRYLVKRTGEKVFLECVQDMDHENMFWYRQDPGLGLRLIYFSYDVKMKEKGDIPEGYSVSREKKERFSLILESASTNQTSMYLCASSLFPIGELFFGEGSRLTVL.

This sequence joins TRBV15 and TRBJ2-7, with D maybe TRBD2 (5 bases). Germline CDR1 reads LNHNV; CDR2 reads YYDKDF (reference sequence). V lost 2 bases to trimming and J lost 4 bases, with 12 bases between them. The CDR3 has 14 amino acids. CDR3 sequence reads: CATSRIRETYEQYF. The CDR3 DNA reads TGTGCCACCAGCAGAATCCGGGAAACATACGAGCAGTACTTC.

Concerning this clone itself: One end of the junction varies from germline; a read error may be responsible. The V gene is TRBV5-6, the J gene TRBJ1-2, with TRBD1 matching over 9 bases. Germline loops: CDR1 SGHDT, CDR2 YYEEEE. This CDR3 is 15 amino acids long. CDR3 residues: CASSLGQGSNYGYTF. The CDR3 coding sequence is TGTGCCAGCAGTTTGGGACAGGGCAGTAACTATGGCTACACCTTC.

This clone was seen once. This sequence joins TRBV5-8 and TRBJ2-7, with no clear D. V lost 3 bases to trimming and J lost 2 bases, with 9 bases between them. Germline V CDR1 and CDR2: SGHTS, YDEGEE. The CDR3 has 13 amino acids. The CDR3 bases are TGTGCCAGCAGCTGGGCGGAGCCCTACGAGCAGTACTTC. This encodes CASSWAEPYEQYF.

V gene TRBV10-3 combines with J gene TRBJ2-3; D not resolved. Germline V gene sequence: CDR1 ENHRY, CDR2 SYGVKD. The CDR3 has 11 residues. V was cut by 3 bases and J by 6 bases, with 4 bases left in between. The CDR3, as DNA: TGTGCCATCAGTGACGGGGATACGCAGTATTTT. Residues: CAISDGDTQYF.

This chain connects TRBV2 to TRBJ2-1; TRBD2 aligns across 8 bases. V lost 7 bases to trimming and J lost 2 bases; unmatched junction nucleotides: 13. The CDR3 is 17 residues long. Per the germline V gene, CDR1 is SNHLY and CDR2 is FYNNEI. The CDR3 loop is CASIGMAGGGAYNEQFF. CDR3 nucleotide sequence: TGTGCCAGCATTGGGATGGCGGGGGGTGGGGCCTACAATGAGCAGTTCTTC.

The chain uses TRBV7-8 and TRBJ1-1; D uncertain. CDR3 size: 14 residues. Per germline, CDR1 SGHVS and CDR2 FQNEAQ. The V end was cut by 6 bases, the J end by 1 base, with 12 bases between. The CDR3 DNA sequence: TGTGCCAGCAGAGGCTTTCCGGGGAACACTGAAGCTTTCTTT. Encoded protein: CASRGFPGNTEAFF.

CDR3 coding DNA: TGCGCCAGCAGCCAAGATAAGGGGCAGCCCCAGCATTTT. It translates to CASSQDKGQPQHF. The chain uses TRBV4-3 and TRBJ1-5, with D possibly TRBD1 on 5 matching bases. Looked up from germline, CDR1 is LGHNA and CDR2 is YSLEER. Trimming left V 0 bases short and J 7 bases short, with 7 bases between. The CDR3 totals 13 residues.

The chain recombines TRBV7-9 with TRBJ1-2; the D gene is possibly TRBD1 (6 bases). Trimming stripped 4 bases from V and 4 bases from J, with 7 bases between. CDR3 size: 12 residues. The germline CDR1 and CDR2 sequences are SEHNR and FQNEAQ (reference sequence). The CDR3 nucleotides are TGTGCCAGCAGCTCGACAGGCTATGGCTACACCTTC. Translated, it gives CASSSTGYGYTF.

The CDR3 nucleotides are TGTGCCAGCAGCCTCACAATGGAGACTACCTACGAGCAGTACTTC. Translated: CASSLTMETTYEQYF. V usage is TRBV6-5 and J usage is TRBJ2-7; maybe TRBD2 (5 bases). This CDR3 is 15 amino acids long. Germline CDR1 reads MNHEY; CDR2 reads SVGAGI. The germline V and J ends were trimmed by 6 bases and 2 bases, with 17 bases remaining between them.

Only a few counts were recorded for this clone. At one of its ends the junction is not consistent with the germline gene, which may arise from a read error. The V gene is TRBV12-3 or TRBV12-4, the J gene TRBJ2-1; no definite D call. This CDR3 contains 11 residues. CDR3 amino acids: CASTLRAEQFF. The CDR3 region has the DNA TGTGCCAGCACTTTACGGGCTGAGCAGTTCTTC.

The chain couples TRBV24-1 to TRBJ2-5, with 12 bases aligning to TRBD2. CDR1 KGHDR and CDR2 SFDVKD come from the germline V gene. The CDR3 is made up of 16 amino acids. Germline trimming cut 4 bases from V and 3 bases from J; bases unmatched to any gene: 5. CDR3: CATSDQRTSGEETQYF. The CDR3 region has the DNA TGTGCCACCAGTGACCAACGGACTAGCGGGGAAGAGACCCAGTACTTC.

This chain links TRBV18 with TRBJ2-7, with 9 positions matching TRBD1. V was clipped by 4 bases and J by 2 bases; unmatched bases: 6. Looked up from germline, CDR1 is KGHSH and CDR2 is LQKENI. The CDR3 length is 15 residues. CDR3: CASSQGQGNTYEQYF. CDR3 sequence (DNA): TGTGCCAGCTCACAAGGACAGGGGAACACCTACGAGCAGTACTTC.

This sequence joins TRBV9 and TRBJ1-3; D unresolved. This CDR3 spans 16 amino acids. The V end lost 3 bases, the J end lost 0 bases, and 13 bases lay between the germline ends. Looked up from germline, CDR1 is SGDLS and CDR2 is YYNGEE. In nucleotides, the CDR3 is TGTGCCAGCAGCGCCCGCATTGAAATCTCTGGAAACACCATATATTTT. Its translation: CASSARIEISGNTIYF.

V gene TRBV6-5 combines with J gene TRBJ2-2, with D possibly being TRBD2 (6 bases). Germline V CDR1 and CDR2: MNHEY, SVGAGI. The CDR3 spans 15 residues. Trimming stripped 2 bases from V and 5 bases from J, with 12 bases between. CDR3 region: CASSYRTEGTGELFF. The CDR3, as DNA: TGTGCCAGCAGTTACCGGACGGAGGGGACCGGGGAGCTGTTTTTT.

As DNA, the CDR3 is TGTGCCAGCAGTCTCGGGGGAGGGCTCTATGGCTACACCTTC. The encoded protein is CASSLGGGLYGYTF. V usage is TRBV6-5 and J usage is TRBJ1-2, with a possible D match to TRBD1 (5 bases). The germline gives CDR1 MNHEY, CDR2 SVGAGI. The CDR3 is 14 amino acids. Trimming pared 5 bases from V and 4 bases from J, leaving 14 bases between.

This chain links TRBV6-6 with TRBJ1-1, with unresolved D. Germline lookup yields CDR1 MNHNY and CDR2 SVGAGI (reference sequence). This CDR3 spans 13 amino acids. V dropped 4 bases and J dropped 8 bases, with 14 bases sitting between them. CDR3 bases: TGTGCCAGCAGTTTGTCGCCGGGCGGGGAAGCTTTCTTT. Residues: CASSLSPGGEAFF.

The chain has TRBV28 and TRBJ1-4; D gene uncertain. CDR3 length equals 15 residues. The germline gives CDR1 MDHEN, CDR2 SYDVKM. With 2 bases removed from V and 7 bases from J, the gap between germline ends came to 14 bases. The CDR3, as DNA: TGTGCCAGCAGTTTAGACTCATCTCGAACTGAAAAACTGTTTTTT. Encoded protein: CASSLDSSRTEKLFF.

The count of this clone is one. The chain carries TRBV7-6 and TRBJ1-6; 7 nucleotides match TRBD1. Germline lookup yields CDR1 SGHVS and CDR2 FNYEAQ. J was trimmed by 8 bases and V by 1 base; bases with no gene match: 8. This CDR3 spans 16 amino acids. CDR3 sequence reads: CASSLGQGDLDSPLHF. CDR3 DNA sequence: TGTGCCAGCAGCTTAGGACAGGGTGACTTGGATTCACCCCTCCACTTT.

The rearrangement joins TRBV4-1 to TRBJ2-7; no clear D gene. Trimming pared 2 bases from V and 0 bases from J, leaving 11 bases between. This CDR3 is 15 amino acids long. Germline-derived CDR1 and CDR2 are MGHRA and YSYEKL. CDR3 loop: CASSQQPTNSYEQYF. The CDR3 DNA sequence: TGCGCCAGCAGCCAACAACCCACCAACTCCTACGAGCAGTACTTC.

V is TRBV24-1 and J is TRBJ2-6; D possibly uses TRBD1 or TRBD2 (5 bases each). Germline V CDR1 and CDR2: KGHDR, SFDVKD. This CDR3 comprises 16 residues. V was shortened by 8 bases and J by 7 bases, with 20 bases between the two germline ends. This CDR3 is CATTRSGPSLANVLTF. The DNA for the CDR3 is TGTGCCACCACTCGGTCGGGGCCCAGTCTTGCCAACGTCCTGACTTTC.